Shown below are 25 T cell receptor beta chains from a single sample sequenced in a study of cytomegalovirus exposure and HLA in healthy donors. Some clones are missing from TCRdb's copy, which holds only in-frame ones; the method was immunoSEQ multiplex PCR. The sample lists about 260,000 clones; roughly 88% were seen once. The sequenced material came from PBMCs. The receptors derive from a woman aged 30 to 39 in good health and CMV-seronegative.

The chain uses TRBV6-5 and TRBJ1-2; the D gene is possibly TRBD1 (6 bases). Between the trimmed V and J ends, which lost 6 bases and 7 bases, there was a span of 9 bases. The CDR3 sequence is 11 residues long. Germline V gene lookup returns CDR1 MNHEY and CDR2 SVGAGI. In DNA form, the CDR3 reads TGTGCCAGCAGCCAGGGGTCTGGCTACACCTTC. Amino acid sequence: CASSQGSGYTF.

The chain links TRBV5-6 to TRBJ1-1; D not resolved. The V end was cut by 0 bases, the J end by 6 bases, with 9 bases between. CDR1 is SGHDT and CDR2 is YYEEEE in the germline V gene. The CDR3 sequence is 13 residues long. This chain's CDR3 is CASSLGYFPEAFF. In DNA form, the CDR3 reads TGTGCCAGCAGCTTGGGGTACTTCCCTGAAGCTTTCTTT.

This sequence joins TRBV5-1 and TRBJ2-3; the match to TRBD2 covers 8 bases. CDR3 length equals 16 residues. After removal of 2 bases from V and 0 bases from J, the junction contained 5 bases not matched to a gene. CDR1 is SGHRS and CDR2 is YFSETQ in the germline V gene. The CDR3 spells CASSFREGVSTDTQYF. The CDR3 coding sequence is TGCGCCAGCAGCTTCCGGGAGGGGGTAAGCACAGATACGCAGTATTTT. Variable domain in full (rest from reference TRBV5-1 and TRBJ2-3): KAGVTQTPRYLIKTRGQQVTLSCSPISGHRSVSWYQQTPGQGLQFLFEYFSETQRNKGNFPGRFSGRQFSNSRSEMNVSTLELGDSALYLCASSFREGVSTDTQYFGPGTRLTVL.

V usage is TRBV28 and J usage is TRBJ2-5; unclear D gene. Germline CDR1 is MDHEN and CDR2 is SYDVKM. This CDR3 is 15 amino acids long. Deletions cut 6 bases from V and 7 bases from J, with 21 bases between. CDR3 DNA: TGTGCCAGCAGATCCGTATCAGGAGACCCATGGACCCAGTACTTC. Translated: CASRSVSGDPWTQYF. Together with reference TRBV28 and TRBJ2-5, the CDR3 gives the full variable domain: DVKVTQSSRYLVKRTGEKVFLECVQDMDHENMFWYRQDPGLGLRLIYFSYDVKMKEKGDIPEGYSVSREKKERFSLILESASTNQTSMYLCASRSVSGDPWTQYFGPGTRLLVL.

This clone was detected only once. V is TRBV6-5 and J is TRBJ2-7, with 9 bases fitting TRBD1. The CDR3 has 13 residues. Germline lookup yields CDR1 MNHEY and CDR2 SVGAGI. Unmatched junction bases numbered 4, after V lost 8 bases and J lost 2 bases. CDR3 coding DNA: TGTGCCAGCCGGACAGGGGACGCCTACGAGCAGTACTTC. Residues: CASRTGDAYEQYF.

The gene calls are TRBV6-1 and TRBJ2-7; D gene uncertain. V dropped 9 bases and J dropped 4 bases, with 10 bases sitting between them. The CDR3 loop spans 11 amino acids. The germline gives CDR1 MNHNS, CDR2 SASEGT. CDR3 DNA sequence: TGTGCCAGTTTATGGGGATACGAGCAGTACTTC. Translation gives CASLWGYEQYF.

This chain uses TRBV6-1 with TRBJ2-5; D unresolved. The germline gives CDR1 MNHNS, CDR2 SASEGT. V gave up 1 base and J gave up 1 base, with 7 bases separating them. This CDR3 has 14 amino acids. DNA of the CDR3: TGTGCCAGCAGTGAAGTCAGGTCCCAAGAGACCCAGTACTTC. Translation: CASSEVRSQETQYF.

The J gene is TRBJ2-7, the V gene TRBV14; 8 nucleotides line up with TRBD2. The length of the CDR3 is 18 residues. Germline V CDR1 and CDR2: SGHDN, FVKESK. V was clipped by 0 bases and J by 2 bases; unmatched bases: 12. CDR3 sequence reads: CASSQDSLAGGLAYEQYF. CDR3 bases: TGTGCCAGCAGCCAAGATTCCCTTGCGGGAGGCCTCGCCTACGAGCAGTACTTC.

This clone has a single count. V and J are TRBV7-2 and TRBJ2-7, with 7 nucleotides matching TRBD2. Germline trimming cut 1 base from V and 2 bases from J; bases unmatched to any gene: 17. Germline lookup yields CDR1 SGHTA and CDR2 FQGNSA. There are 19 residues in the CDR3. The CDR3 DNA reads TGTGCCAGCAGCTTAGGGGTAGGTAGCGGGTCCTCTAACCCCTACGAGCAGTACTTC. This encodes CASSLGVGSGSSNPYEQYF.

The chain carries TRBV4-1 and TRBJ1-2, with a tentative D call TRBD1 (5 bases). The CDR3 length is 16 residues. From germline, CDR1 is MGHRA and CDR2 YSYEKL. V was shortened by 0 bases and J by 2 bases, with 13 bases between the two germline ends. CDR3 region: CASSQDEGNTNYGYTF. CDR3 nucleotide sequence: TGCGCCAGCAGCCAAGATGAGGGGAACACCAACTATGGCTACACCTTC.

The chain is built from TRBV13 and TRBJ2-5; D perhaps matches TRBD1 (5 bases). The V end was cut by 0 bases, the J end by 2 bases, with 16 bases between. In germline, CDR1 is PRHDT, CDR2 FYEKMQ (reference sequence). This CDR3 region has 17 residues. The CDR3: CASSLGQGPDRQETQYF. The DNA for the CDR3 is TGTGCCAGCAGCTTAGGCCAGGGCCCCGATCGACAAGAGACCCAGTACTTC.

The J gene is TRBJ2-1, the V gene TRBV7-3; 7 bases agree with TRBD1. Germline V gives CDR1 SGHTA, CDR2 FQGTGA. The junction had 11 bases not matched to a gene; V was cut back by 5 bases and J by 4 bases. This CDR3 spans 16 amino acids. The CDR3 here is CASSTGQELSYNEQFF. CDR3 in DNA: TGTGCCAGCAGCACCGGACAGGAGCTTTCATACAATGAGCAGTTCTTC.

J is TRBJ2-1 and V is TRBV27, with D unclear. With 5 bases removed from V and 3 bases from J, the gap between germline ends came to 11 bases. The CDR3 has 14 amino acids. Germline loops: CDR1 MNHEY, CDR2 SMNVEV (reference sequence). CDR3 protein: CASSPGPGYNEQFF. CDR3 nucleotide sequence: TGTGCCAGCAGTCCGGGTCCTGGCTACAATGAGCAGTTCTTC.

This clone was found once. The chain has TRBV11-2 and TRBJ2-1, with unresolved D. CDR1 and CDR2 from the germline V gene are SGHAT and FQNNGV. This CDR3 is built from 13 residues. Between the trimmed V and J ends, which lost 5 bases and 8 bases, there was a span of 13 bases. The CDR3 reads CASSPIDGDEQFF. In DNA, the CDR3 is TGTGCCAGCAGCCCAATCGATGGGGATGAGCAGTTCTTC. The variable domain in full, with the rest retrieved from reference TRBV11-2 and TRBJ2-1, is EAGVAQSPRYKIIEKRQSVAFWCNPISGHATLYWYQQILGQGPKLLIQFQNNGVVDDSQLPKDRFSAERLKGVDSTLKIQPAKLEDSAVYLCASSPIDGDEQFFGPGTRLTVL.

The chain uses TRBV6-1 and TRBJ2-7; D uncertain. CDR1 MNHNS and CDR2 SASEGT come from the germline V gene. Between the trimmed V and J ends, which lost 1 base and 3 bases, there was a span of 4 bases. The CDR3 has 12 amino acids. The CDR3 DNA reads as TGTGCCAGCAGTGAAGTGGTCTACGAGCAGTACTTC. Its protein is CASSEVVYEQYF.

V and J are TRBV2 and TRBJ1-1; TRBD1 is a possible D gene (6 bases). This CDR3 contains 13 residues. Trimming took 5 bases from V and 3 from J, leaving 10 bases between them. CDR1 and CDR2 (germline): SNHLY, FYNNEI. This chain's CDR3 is CASSTGIYTEAFF. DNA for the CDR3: TGTGCCAGCAGTACAGGGATTTACACTGAAGCTTTCTTT.

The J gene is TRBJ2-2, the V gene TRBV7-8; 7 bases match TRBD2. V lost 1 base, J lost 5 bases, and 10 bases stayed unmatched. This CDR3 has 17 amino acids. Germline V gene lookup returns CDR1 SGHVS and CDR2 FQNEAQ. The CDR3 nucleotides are TGTGCCAGCAGCTTAGGAGTGTCGGGAGGACGGACCGGGGAGCTGTTTTTT. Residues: CASSLGVSGGRTGELFF.

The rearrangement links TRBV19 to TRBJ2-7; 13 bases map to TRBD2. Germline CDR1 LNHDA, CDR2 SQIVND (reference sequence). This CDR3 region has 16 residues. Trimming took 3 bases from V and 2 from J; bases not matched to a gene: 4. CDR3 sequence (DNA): TGTGCCAGTAGTATTTCGGGACTAGCGGGGACCTACGAGCAGTACTTC. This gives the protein CASSISGLAGTYEQYF.

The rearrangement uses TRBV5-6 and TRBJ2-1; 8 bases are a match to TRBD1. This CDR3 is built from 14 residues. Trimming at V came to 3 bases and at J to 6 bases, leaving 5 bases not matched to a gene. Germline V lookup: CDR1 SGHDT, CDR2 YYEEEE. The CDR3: CASSSTDRVNEQFF. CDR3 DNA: TGTGCCAGCAGCTCGACGGACAGGGTCAATGAGCAGTTCTTC.

The CDR3 here is CASSWTSGKADTQYF. In DNA form, the CDR3 reads TGTGCCAGCAGCTGGACTAGCGGGAAAGCAGATACGCAGTATTTT. The J gene is TRBJ2-3, the V gene TRBV2, with 12 positions matching TRBD2. Trimming took 6 bases from V and 4 from J; bases not matched to a gene: 5. CDR3 size: 15 residues. Germline CDR1 is SNHLY and CDR2 is FYNNEI.

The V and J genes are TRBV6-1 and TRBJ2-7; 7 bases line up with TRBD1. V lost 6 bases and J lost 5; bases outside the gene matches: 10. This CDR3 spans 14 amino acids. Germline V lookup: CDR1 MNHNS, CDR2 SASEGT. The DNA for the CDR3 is TGTGCCAGCAGATGGTCGACAGGGTTCAACGAGCAGTACTTC. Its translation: CASRWSTGFNEQYF.

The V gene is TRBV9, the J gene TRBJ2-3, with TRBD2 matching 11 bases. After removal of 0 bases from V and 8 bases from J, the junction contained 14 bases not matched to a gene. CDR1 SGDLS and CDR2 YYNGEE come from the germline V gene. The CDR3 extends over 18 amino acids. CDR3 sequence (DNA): TGTGCCAGCAGCGTAGCCCTAGCGGGAGGAGGAGCCCGAGGTACGCAGTATTTT. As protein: CASSVALAGGGARGTQYF.

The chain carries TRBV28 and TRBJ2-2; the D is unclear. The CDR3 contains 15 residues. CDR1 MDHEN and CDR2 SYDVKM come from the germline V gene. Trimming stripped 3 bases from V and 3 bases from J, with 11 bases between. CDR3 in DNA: TGTGCCAGCAGTTTGAATAGGGATGACACCGGGGAGCTGTTTTTT. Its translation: CASSLNRDDTGELFF. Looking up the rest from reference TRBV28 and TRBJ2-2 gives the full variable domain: DVKVTQSSRYLVKRTGEKVFLECVQDMDHENMFWYRQDPGLGLRLIYFSYDVKMKEKGDIPEGYSVSREKKERFSLILESASTNQTSMYLCASSLNRDDTGELFFGEGSRLTVL.

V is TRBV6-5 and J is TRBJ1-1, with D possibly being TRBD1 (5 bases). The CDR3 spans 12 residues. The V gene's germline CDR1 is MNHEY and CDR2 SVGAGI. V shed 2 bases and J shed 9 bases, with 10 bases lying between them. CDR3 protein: CASSYRRGKAFF. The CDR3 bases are TGTGCCAGCAGTTACCGCCGGGGCAAAGCTTTCTTT.

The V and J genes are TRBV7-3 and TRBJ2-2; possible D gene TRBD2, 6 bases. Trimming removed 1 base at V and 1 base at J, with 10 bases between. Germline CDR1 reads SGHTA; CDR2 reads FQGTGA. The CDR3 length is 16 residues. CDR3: CASSLRGDLNTGELFF. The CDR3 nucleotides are TGTGCCAGCAGCTTAAGAGGGGACTTGAACACCGGGGAGCTGTTTTTT.